This T cell receptor beta chain was captured by sequencing in a study of memory B cells and T cells in multiple sclerosis. Stimulus-free culture yielded autoproliferating CFSE-dim and non-proliferating CFSE-high T cells, each sequenced separately. Pooled replicate wells came from around 5x10^7 CFSE-labeled PBMCs cultured less than nine days without stimulus. The CDR3 runs 15 residues. Germline V gene lookup returns CDR1 SGHTA and CDR2 FQGNSA. Between the trimmed V and J ends, which lost 1 base and 4 bases, there was a span of 11 bases. Concerning this clone itself: Antigen specificity is unknown.

Produced via immunoSEQ multiplex PCR; TCRdb's table is partial and in-frame only. The sample has over 35,000 clones, almost 85% seen once. The TCR originated in a human donor with multiple sclerosis. The chain is built from TRBV7-2 and TRBJ2-1; D perhaps matches TRBD1 (6 bases). Material: PBMCs from blood kept in culture. This CDR3 reads CASSLEGEGYNEQFF. Written as DNA, the CDR3 is TGTGCCAGCAGCTTAGAGGGGGAAGGGTACAATGAGCAGTTCTTC.